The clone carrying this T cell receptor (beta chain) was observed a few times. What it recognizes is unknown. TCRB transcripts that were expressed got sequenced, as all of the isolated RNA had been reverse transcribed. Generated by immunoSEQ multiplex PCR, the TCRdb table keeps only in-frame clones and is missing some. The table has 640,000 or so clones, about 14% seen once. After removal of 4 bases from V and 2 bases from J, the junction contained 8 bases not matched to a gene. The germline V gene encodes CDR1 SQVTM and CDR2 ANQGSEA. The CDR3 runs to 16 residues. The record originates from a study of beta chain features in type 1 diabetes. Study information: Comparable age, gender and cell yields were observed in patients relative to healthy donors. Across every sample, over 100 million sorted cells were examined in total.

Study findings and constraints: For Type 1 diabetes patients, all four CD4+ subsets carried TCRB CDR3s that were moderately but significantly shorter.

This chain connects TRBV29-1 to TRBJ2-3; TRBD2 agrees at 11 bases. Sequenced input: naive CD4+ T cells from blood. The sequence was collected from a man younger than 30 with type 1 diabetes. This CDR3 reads CSVGRASGGITDTQYF. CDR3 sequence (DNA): TGCAGCGTTGGCCGGGCTAGCGGGGGGATCACAGATACGCAGTATTTT.